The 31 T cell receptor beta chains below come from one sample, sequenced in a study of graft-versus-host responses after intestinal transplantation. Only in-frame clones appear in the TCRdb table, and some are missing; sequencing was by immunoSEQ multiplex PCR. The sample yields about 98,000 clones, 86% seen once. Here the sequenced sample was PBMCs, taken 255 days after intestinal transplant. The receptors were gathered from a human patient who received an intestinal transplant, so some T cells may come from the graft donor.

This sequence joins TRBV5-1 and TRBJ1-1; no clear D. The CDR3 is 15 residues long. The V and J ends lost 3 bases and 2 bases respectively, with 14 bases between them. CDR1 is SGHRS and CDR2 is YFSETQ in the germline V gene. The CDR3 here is CASSSLSITNTEAFF. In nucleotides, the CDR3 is TGCGCCAGCAGCTCCCTCAGTATTACCAACACTGAAGCTTTCTTT.

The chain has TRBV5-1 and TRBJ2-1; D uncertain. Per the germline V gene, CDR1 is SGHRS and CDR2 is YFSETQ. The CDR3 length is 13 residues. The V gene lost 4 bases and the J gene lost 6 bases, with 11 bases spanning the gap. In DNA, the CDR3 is TGCGCCAGCAGCGCATCTAGTACCAATGAGCAGTTCTTC. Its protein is CASSASSTNEQFF.

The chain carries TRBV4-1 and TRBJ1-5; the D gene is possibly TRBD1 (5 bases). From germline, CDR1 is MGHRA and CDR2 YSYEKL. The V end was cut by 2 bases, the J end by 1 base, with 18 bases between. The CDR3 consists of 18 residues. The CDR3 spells CASSQKSNQGGSNQPQHF. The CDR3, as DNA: TGCGCCAGCAGCCAAAAATCTAACCAGGGAGGAAGCAATCAGCCCCAGCATTTT.

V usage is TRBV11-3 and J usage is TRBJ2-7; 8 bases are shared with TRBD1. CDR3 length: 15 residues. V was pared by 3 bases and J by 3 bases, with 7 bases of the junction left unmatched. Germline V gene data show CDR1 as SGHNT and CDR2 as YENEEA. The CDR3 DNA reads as TGTGCCAGCAGCTTGAGGACAGGGCCTGACTACGAGCAGTACTTC. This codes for CASSLRTGPDYEQYF.

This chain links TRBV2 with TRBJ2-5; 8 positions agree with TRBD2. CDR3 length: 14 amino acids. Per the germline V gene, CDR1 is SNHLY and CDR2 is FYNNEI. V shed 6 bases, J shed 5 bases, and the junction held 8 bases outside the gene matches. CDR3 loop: CASSPGTRGETQYF. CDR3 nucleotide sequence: TGTGCCAGCAGCCCCGGGACTAGGGGGGAGACCCAGTACTTC.

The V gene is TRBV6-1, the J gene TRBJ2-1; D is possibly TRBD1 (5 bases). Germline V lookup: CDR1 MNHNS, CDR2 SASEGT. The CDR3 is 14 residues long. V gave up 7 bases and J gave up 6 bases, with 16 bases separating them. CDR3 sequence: CASTVWQGGNEQFF. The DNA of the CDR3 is TGTGCCAGCACTGTGTGGCAGGGCGGCAATGAGCAGTTCTTC.

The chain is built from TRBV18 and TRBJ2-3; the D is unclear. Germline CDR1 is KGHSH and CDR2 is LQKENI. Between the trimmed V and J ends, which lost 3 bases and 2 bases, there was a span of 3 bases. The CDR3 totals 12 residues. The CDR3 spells CASSPYTDTQYF. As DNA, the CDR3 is TGTGCCAGCTCACCTTACACAGATACGCAGTATTTT.

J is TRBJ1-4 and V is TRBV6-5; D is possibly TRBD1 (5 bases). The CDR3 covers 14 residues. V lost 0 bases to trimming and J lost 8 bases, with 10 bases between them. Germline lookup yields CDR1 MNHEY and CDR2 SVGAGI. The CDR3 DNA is TGTGCCAGCAGTTACTCGAGGGGCGGAGAAAAACTGTTTTTT. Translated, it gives CASSYSRGGEKLFF.

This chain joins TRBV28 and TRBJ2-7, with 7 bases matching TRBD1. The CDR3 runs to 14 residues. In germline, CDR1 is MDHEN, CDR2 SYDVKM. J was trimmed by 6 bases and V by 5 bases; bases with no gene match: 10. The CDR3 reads CASSARQGGIEQYF. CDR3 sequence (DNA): TGTGCCAGCAGTGCGCGACAGGGTGGAATCGAGCAGTACTTC.

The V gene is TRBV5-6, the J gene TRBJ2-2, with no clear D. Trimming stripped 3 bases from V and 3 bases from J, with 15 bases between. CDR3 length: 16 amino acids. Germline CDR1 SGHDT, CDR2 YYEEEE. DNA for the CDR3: TGTGCCAGCAGCTCCCTTGGGCTCGGGCACACCGGGGAGCTGTTTTTT. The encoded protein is CASSSLGLGHTGELFF.

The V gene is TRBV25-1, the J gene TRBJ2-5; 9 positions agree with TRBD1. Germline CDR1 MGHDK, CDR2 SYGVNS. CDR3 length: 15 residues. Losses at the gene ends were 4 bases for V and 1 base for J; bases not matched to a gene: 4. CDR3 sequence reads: CASSGDRVPQETQYF. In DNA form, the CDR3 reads TGTGCCAGCAGTGGGGACAGGGTACCCCAAGAGACCCAGTACTTC.

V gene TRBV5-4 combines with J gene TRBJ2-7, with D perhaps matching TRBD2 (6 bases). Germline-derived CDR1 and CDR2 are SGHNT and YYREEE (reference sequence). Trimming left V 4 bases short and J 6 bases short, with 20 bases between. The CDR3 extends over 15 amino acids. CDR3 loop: CASSPGLAGTSEQYF. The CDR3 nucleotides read TGTGCCAGCAGCCCGGGACTGGCGGGGACTTCCGAGCAGTACTTC.

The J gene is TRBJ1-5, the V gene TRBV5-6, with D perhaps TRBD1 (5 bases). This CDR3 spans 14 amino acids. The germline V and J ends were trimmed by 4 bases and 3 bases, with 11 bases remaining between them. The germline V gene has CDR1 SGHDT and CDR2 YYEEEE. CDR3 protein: CASSVGTFNQPQHF. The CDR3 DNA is TGTGCCAGCAGCGTCGGGACCTTCAATCAGCCCCAGCATTTT.

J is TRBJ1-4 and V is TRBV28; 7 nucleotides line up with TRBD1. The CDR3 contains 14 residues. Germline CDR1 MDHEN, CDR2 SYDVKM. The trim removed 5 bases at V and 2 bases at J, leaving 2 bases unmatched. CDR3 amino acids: CASSRGQTNEKLFF. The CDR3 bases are TGTGCCAGCAGTCGGGGACAGACTAATGAAAAACTGTTTTTT.

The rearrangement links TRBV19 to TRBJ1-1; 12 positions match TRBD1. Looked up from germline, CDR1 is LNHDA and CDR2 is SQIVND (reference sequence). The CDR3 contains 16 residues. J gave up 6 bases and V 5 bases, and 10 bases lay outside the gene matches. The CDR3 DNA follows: TGTGCCAGTAGTCTGAGCGGGACAGGGGGCGCGTCTGAAGCTTTCTTT. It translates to CASSLSGTGGASEAFF.

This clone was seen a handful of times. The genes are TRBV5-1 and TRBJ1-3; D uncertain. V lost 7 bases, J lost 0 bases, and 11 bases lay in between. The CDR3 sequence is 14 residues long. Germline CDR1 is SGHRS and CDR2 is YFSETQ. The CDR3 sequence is CASPGLFSGNTIYF. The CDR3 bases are TGCGCCAGCCCAGGACTCTTCTCTGGAAACACCATATATTTT.

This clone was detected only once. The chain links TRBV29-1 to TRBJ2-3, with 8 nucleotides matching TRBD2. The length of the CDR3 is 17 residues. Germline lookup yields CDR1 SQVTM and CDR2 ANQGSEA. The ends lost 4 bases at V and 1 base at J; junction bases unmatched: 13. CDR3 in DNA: TGCAGCGTTGGCGGGACTAGTGAATGGGATGGCACAGATACGCAGTATTTT. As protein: CSVGGTSEWDGTDTQYF.

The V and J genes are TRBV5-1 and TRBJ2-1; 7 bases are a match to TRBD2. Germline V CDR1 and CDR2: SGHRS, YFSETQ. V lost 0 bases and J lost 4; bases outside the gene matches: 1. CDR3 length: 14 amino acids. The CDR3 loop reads CASSLEGLYNEQFF. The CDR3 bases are TGCGCCAGCAGCTTGGAGGGACTATACAATGAGCAGTTCTTC.

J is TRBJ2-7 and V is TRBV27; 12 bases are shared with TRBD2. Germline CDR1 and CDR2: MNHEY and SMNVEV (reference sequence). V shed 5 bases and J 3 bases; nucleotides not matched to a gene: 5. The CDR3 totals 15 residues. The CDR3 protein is CASSPGLAGIYEQYF. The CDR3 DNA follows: TGTGCCAGCAGTCCCGGACTAGCGGGGATCTACGAGCAGTACTTC.

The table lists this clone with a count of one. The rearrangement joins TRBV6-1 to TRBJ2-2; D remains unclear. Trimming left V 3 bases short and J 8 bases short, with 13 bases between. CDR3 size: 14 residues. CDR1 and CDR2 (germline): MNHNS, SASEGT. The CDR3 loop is CASSEVQLVGELFF. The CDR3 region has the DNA TGTGCCAGCAGTGAGGTACAGCTTGTGGGGGAGCTGTTTTTT.

The CDR3 nucleotides are TGTGCCAGCTCACCACCGGGACTAGCTGGTTTGGAGACCCAGTACTTC. Amino acids: CASSPPGLAGLETQYF. This chain uses TRBV18 with TRBJ2-5; 9 bases match TRBD2. CDR3 length equals 16 residues. Germline trimming cut 0 bases from V and 5 bases from J; bases unmatched to any gene: 7. CDR1 KGHSH and CDR2 LQKENI come from the germline V gene.

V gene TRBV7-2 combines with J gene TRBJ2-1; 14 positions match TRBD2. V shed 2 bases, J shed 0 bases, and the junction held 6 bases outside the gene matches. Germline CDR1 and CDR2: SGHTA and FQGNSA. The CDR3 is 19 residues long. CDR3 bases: TGTGCCAGCAGCTTAAGATGGACTAGCGGGGGGAGCTCCTACAATGAGCAGTTCTTC. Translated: CASSLRWTSGGSSYNEQFF.

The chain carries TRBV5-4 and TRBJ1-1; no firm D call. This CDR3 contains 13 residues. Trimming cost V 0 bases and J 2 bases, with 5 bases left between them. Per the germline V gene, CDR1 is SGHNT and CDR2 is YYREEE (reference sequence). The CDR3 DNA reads TGTGCCAGCAGCTTGGCCTCCAACACTGAAGCTTTCTTT. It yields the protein CASSLASNTEAFF.

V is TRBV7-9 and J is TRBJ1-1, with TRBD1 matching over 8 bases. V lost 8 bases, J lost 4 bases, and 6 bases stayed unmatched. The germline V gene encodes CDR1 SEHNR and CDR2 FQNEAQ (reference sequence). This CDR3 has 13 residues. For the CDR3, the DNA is TGTGCCAGCTTAGATACAGGGGGCACTGAAGCTTTCTTT. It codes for CASLDTGGTEAFF.

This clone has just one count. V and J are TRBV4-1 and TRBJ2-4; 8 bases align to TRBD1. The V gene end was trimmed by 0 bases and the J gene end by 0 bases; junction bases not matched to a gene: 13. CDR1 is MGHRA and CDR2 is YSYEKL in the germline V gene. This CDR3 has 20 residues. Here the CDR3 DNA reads TGCGCCAGCAGCCAAGATGGCCGGGACAGGATAAATTTAGCCAAAAACATTCAGTACTTC. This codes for CASSQDGRDRINLAKNIQYF.

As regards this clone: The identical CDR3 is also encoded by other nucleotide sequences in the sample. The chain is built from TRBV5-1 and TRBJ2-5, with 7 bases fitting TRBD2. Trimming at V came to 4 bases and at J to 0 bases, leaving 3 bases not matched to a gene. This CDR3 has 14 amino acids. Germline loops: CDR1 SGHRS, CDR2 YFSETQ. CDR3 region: CASSPGTNQETQYF. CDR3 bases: TGCGCCAGCAGCCCCGGGACTAACCAAGAGACCCAGTACTTC.

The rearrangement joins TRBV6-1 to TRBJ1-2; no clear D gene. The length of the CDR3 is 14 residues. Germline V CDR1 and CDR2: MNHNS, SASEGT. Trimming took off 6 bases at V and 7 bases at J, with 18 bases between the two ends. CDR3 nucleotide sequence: TGTGCCAGCAGCCCGTTCCTGAGGTCGGGTGGCTACACCTTC. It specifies CASSPFLRSGGYTF.

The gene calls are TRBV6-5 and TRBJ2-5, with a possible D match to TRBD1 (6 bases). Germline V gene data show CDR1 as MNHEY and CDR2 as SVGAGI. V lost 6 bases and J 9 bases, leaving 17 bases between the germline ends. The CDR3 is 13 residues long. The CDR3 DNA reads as TGTGCCAGCAGCCACAACAGGGCCCCGGCCCAGTACTTC. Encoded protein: CASSHNRAPAQYF.

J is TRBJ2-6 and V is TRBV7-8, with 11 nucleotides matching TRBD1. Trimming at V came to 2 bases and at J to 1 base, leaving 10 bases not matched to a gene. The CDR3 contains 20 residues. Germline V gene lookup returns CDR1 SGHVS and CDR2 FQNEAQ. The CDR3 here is CASSLWDRGKSASGANVLTF. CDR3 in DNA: TGTGCCAGCAGCTTATGGGACAGGGGGAAGTCCGCTTCTGGGGCCAACGTCCTGACTTTC.

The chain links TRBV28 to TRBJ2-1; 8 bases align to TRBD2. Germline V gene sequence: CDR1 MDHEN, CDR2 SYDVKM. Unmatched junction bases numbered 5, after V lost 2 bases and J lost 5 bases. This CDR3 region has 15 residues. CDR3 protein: CASSLGTSAHNEQFF. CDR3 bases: TGTGCCAGCAGTTTAGGGACTAGTGCCCACAATGAGCAGTTCTTC.

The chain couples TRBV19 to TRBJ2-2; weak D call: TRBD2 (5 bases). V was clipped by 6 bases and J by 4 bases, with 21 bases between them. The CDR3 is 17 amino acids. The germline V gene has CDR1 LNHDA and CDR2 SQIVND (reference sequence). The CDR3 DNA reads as TGTGCCAGTAGATTGGGGAGCCAGACGCCGGGCACCGGGGAGCTGTTTTTT. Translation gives CASRLGSQTPGTGELFF.